This TCR beta chain was captured by sequencing in a study of response to subunit inactivated influenza vaccine. Study observations and caveats: The authors suggested that few new T cells are recruited per seasonal influenza vaccination.

The table lists this clonotype with a few counts. Its antigen is still unknown. V gave up 2 bases and J gave up 1 base; unmatched junction bases: 0. The CDR3 is 14 amino acids. The germline gives CDR1 MNHEY, CDR2 SVGAGI. TCRdb passed the RT-PCR reads through MiXCR, listing each CDR3 protein once. The table has under 850,000 distinct CDR3 sequences, about 18% seen once. The receptor was isolated from a man aged 50-60 years who received an inactivated influenza vaccine. The specimen comprised PBMCs from blood, sampled about 5 days after vaccination. The V and J genes are TRBV6-5 and TRBJ2-5; 8 positions match TRBD2. CDR3 in amino acids: CASSYAGGQETQYF. CDR3 DNA: TGTGCCAGCAGTTACGCGGGGGGCCAAGAGACCCAGTACTTC.